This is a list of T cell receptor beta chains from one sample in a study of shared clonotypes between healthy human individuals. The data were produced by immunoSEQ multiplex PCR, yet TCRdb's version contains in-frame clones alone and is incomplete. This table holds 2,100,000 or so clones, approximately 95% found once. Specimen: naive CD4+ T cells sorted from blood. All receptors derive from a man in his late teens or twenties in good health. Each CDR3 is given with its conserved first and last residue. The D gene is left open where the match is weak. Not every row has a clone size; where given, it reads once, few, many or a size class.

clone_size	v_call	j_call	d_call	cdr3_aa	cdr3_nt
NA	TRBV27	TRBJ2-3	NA	CASSFSPNSRADTQYF	TGTGCCAGCAGTTTCTCTCCGAATTCACGGGCAGATACGCAGTATTTT
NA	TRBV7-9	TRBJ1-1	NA	CASSSQSNMNTEAFF	TGTGCCAGCAGCTCACAGAGCAACATGAACACTGAAGCTTTCTTT
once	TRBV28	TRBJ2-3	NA	CASSLVTDTQYF	TGTGCCAGCAGTTTAGTAACAGATACGCAGTATTTT
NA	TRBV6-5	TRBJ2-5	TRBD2	CASSLTSLQETQYF	TGTGCCAGCAGTCTGACTAGCCTCCAAGAGACCCAGTACTTC
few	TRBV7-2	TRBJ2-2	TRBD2	CASSPYTLAEYTGELFF	TGTGCCAGCAGCCCCTACACCCTAGCGGAATACACCGGGGAGCTGTTTTTT
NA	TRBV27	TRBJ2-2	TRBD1	CASSPWTGNTGELFF	TGTGCCAGCAGTCCATGGACAGGAAACACCGGGGAGCTGTTTTTT
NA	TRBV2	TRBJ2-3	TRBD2	CASSEWASGLSTDTQYF	TGTGCCAGCAGTGAATGGGCTAGCGGGCTCAGCACAGATACGCAGTATTTT
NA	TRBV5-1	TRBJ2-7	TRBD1	CASSLRTGPSYEQYF	TGCGCCAGCAGCCTACGGACAGGGCCGAGCTACGAGCAGTACTTC
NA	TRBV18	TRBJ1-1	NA	CASSPREERGEAFF	TGTGCCAGCTCACCCAGGGAAGAGAGGGGTGAAGCTTTCTTT
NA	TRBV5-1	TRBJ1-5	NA	CASSLAIYQGHNQPQHF	TGCGCCAGCAGCTTGGCCATTTACCAGGGCCACAATCAGCCCCAGCATTTT
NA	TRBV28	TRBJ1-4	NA	CASSAPGESTNEKLFF	TGTGCCAGCAGTGCCCCAGGAGAATCAACTAATGAAAAACTGTTTTTT
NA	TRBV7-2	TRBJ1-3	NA	CASSHSSSGNTIYF	TGTGCCAGCAGCCACAGCAGCTCTGGAAACACCATATATTTT
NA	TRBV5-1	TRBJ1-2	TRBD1	CASSPTGAIGYTF	TGCGCCAGCAGCCCCACAGGGGCCATCGGCTACACCTTC
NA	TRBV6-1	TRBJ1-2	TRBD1	CASSNRGSSMGYTF	TGTGCCAGCAGTAACAGGGGCTCTTCTATGGGCTACACCTTC
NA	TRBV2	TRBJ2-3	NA	CASSKGQGWDTQYF	TGTGCCAGCAGTAAGGGGCAGGGGTGGGATACGCAGTATTTT
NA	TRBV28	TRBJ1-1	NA	CASTLPGNTEAFF	TGTGCCAGCACTCTCCCAGGGAACACTGAAGCTTTCTTT
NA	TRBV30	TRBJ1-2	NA	CAWSVWEANYGYTF	TGTGCCTGGAGTGTATGGGAGGCAAACTATGGCTACACCTTC
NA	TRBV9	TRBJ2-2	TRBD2	CASSVRGLAGTGELFF	TGTGCCAGCAGCGTACGGGGGCTAGCGGGAACCGGGGAGCTGTTTTTT
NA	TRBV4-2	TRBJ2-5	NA	CASSQNSAQYF	TGTGCCAGCAGCCAAAACAGTGCCCAGTACTTC
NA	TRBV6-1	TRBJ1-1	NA	CASSYIVLNTEAFF	TGTGCCAGCAGTTATATAGTCCTGAACACTGAAGCTTTCTTT
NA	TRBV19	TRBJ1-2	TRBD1	CASRMTGGSGYTF	TGTGCCAGTAGAATGACAGGGGGCTCTGGCTACACCTTC
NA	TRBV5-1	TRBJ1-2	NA	CASSLADPNYGYTF	TGCGCCAGCAGCTTGGCGGATCCTAACTATGGCTACACCTTC
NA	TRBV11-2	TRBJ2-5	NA	CASSWGAQETQYF	TGTGCCAGCAGCTGGGGGGCCCAAGAGACCCAGTACTTC
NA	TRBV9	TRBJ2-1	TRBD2	CASTGTSGRGEQFF	TGTGCCAGCACCGGGACTAGCGGGAGGGGTGAGCAGTTCTTC
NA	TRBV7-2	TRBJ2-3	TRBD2	CASSLSGRALVPDTQYF	TGTGCCAGCAGCCTTAGCGGGAGGGCCCTCGTCCCAGATACGCAGTATTTT
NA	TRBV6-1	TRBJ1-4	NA	CASSAQATNEKLFF	TGTGCCAGCAGTGCACAGGCAACTAATGAAAAACTGTTTTTT
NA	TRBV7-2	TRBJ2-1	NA	CASSSGSYNEQFF	TGTGCCAGCAGCTCCGGTTCCTACAATGAGCAGTTCTTC
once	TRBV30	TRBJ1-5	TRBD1	CAWSAQGGQPQHF	TGTGCCTGGAGTGCCCAGGGGGGGCAGCCCCAGCATTTT
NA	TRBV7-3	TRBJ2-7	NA	CASSLKPGSEQYF	TGTGCCAGCAGCTTAAAGCCGGGCAGCGAGCAGTACTTC
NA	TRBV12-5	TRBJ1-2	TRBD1	CASGLTRQGASYGYTF	TGTGCTAGTGGTTTGACCCGACAGGGGGCGAGCTATGGCTACACCTTC
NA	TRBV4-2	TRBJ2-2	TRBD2	CASSPIAGGLTGELFF	TGTGCCAGCAGCCCCATAGCGGGGGGGCTCACCGGGGAGCTGTTTTTT
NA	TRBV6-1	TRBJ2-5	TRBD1	CASSGGQGGTQYF	TGTGCCAGCAGTGGGGGACAGGGTGGGACCCAGTACTTC
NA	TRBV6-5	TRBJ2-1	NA	CASSFTGGYSGDEQFF	TGTGCCAGCAGTTTTACGGGGGGCTACTCCGGGGATGAGCAGTTCTTC
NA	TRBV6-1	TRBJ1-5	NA	CASSASYSNQPQHF	TGTGCCAGCAGTGCCTCCTATAGCAATCAGCCCCAGCATTTT
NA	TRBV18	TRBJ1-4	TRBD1	CASSPRIRPGQAIEKLFF	TGTGCCAGCTCACCACGTATTAGACCGGGACAGGCAATTGAAAAACTGTTTTTT
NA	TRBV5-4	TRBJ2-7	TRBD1	CASSSGQGAYEQYF	TGTGCCAGCAGCTCAGGACAGGGGGCCTACGAGCAGTACTTC
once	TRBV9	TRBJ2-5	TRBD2	CASSVAIPGAGVGQETQYF	TGTGCCAGCAGCGTAGCTATTCCGGGAGCGGGAGTGGGCCAAGAGACCCAGTACTTC
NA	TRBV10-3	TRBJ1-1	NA	CAISESAATLGTEAFF	TGTGCCATCAGTGAGTCGGCCGCGACACTGGGTACTGAAGCTTTCTTT
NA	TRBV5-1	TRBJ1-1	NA	CASSLVWGHTEAFF	TGCGCCAGCAGCTTGGTTTGGGGGCACACTGAAGCTTTCTTT
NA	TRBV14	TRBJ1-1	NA	CASSPRGSNTEAFF	TGTGCCAGCAGCCCCCGGGGGTCGAACACTGAAGCTTTCTTT
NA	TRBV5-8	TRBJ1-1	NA	CASSFGIKHNTEAFF	TGTGCCAGCAGCTTCGGTATAAAGCATAACACTGAAGCTTTCTTT
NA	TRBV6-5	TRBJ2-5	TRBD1	CASSYSRQGVSSQYF	TGTGCCAGCAGTTACTCGAGGCAGGGGGTATCATCACAGTACTTC
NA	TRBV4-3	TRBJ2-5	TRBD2	CASSRGLASYQETQYF	TGCGCCAGCAGCCGCGGACTAGCGTCGTACCAAGAGACCCAGTACTTC
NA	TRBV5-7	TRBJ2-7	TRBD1	CASSLVQGAYEQYF	TGTGCCAGCAGCTTGGTGCAGGGGGCATACGAGCAGTACTTC
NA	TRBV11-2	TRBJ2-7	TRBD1	CASSLGPGTAYEQYF	TGTGCCAGCAGCTTAGGACCCGGGACAGCCTACGAGCAGTACTTC
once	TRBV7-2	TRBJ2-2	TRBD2	CASSLATSSGELFF	TGTGCCAGCAGCTTAGCGACTAGCTCCGGGGAGCTGTTTTTT
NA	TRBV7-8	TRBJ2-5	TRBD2	CASSFPSGREETQYF	TGTGCCAGCAGCTTCCCTAGCGGGAGGGAAGAGACCCAGTACTTC
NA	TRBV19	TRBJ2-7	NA	CASKDVSGSYEQYF	TGTGCCAGTAAGGACGTGAGCGGAAGCTACGAGCAGTACTTC
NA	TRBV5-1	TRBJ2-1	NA	CASSPTGPPIPNEQFF	TGCGCCAGCAGCCCAACCGGGCCTCCGATTCCAAATGAGCAGTTCTTC
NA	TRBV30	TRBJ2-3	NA	CAWSASGQGKDTQYF	TGTGCCTGGAGTGCGTCAGGGCAGGGGAAGGATACGCAGTATTTT
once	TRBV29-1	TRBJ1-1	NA	CSVHRSMNTEAFF	TGCAGCGTTCACAGGAGCATGAACACTGAAGCTTTCTTT
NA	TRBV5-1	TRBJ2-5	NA	CASSQAQETQYF	TGCGCCAGCAGCCAGGCGCAAGAGACCCAGTACTTC
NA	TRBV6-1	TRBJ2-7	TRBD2	CASRRGGRFYEQYF	TGTGCCAGCCGTCGGGGGGGCCGATTCTACGAGCAGTACTTC
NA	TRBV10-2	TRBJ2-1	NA	CASSLNGAVEQFF	TGCGCCAGCAGTCTAAATGGGGCCGTTGAGCAGTTCTTC